Below are 2 T cell receptor beta chains sequenced from a single sample in a study of cytomegalovirus exposure and HLA in healthy donors. Measured with immunoSEQ multiplex PCR; TCRdb has only the in-frame clones, and not every one. The data show roughly 100,000 clones, roughly 85% seen once. Specimen: PBMCs. All receptors come from a man in his late teens or twenties in good health and CMV-seropositive.

V and J are TRBV6-1 and TRBJ2-1, with a possible D match to TRBD1 (5 bases). V lost 4 bases and J lost 0, with 13 bases in between. This CDR3 is built from 16 residues. CDR1 is MNHNS and CDR2 is SASEGT in the germline V gene. This CDR3 is CASSGLDTSSYNEQFF. The CDR3, as DNA: TGTGCCAGCAGTGGGTTGGACACCAGCTCCTACAATGAGCAGTTCTTC.

V is TRBV28 and J is TRBJ2-7; weak D call: TRBD1 (6 bases). The CDR3 spans 14 residues. V was pared by 5 bases and J by 0 bases, with 11 bases between. Germline values: CDR1 MDHEN, CDR2 SYDVKM. CDR3 protein: CASSRQASSYEQYV. DNA of the CDR3: TGTGCCAGCAGTAGACAGGCTAGCTCCTACGAGCAGTACGTC.